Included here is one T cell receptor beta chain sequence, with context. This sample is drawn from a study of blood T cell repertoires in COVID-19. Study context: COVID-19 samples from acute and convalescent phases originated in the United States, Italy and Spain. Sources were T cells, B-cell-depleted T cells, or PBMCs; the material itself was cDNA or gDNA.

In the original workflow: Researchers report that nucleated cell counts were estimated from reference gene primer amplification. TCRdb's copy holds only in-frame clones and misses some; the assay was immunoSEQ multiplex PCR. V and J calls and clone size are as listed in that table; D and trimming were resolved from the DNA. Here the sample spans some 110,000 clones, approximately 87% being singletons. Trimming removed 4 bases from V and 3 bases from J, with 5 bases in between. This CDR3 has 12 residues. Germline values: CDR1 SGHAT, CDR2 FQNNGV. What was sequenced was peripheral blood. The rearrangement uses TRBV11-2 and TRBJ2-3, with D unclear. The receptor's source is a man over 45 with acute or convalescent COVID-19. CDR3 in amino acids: CASSSTTDTQYF. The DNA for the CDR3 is TGTGCCAGCAGCTCCACAACAGATACGCAGTATTTT. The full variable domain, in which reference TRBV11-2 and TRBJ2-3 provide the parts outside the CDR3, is EAGVAQSPRYKIIEKRQSVAFWCNPISGHATLYWYQQILGQGPKLLIQFQNNGVVDDSQLPKDRFSAERLKGVDSTLKIQPAKLEDSAVYLCASSSTTDTQYFGPGTRLTVL.